These T cell receptor beta chains were read from a single sample in a study of blood T cell repertoires in COVID-19. Profiling relied on immunoSEQ multiplex PCR, and the TCRdb table lists in-frame clones only, not all of them. The repertoire holds about 200,000 clones, about 86% seen once, with 5.5% to 8% in the top ten. The sequenced sample was peripheral blood. The origin of the receptors is a man in his 60s who had recovered from COVID-19. The CDR3 runs from the conserved cysteine through the conserved F or W.

V	J	CDR3
TRBV7-2	TRBJ2-1	CASSSSTSREQFF
TRBV7-7	TRBJ2-5	CASSLVPGVDEAQYF
TRBV10-1	TRBJ1-4	CASSIGTTVNEKLFF
TRBV19	TRBJ1-1	CASSLQGRAEAFF
TRBV19	TRBJ2-1	CASSLRTSGTYNEQFF
TRBV7-3	TRBJ1-6	CASSPGHPNSPLHF
TRBV10-3	TRBJ1-3	CAAAGTTGNTIYF
TRBV5-1	TRBJ1-1	CASFEGTFNTEAFF
TRBV18	TRBJ2-2	CASSPRQGADTGELFF
TRBV4-1	TRBJ1-4	CASSPDTATNEKLFF
TRBV20-1	TRBJ2-3	CSASRVTSGGTDTQYF
TRBV6-5	TRBJ2-5	CASSLTGPPYQETQYF
TRBV27	TRBJ2-3	CASSLTNFGTDTQYF
TRBV10-2	TRBJ1-2	CASSATETAYGYTF
TRBV9	TRBJ1-5	CASSVGQGYNQPQHF
TRBV3-1/TRBV3-2	TRBJ2-4	CASSLTGKNIQYF
TRBV4-2	TRBJ2-2	CASSKTGTGELFF